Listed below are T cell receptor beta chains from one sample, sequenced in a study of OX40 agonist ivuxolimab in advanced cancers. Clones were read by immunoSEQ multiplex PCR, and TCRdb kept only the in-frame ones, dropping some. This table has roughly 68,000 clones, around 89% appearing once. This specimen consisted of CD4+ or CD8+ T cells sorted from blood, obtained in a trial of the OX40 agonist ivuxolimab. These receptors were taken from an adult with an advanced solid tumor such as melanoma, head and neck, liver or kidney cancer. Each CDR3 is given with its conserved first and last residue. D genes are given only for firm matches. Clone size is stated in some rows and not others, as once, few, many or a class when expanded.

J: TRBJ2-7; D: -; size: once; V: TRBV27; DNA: TGTGCCAGCAGTTTAAGGGGGACCAGCTCCTACGAGCAGTACTTC; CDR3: CASSLRGTSSYEQYF
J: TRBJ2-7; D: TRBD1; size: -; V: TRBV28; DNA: TGTGCCAGCAGTTTATCAGGGACAGGCCTGGGGCAGTACTTC; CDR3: CASSLSGTGLGQYF
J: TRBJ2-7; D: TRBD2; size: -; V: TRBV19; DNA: TGTGCCAGTAGTATTGCCCTAGCGGGAGGGGGATACGAGCAGTACTTC; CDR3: CASSIALAGGGYEQYF
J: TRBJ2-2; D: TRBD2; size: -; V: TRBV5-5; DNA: TGTGCCAGCAGCCCCCAGAGCGGGGGAAGGGGGGAGCTGTTTTTT; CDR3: CASSPQSGGRGELFF
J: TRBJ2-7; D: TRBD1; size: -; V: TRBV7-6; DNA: TGTGCCAGCAGCGAAGGACAGGGGGCGGCCGAGCAGTACTTC; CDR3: CASSEGQGAAEQYF
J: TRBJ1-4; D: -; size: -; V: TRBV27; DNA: TGTGCCAGCAGTTTTTTAGGAGAACCTAATGAAAAACTGTTTTTT; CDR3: CASSFLGEPNEKLFF
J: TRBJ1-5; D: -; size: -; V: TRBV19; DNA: TGTGCCAGTAGTAGGGGAGGGGTACAGGGAGGAAAGCATTTT; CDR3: CASSRGGVQGGKHF
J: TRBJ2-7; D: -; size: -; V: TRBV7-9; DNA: TGTGCCAGCAGCATGATCGAGAGCTCCTACGAGCAGTACTTC; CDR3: CASSMIESSYEQYF
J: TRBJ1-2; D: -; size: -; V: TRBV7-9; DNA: TGTGCCAGCAGCTTAATCGGGAACTATGGCTACACCTTC; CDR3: CASSLIGNYGYTF
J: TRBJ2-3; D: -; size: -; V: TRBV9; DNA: TGTGCCAGCAGCGTCTTCGGAAGCACAGATACGCAGTATTTT; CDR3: CASSVFGSTDTQYF
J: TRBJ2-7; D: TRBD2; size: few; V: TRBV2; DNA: TGTGCCAGCAGTGAACGCGGGGGGCGCATCGAGCAGTACTTC; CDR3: CASSERGGRIEQYF
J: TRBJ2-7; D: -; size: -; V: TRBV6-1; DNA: TGTGCCAGCAGTGAAGAACGGGGAGTCTACGAGCAGTACTTC; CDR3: CASSEERGVYEQYF
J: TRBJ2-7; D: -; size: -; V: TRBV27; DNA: TGTGCCAGCAGCCTTAGCAGAAAAACCTACGAGCAGTACTTC; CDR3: CASSLSRKTYEQYF
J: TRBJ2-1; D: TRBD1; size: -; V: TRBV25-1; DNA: TGTGCCAGCAGTGCTCCCGGGACAGGGGGCGCGGGTGAGCAGTTCTTC; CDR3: CASSAPGTGGAGEQFF
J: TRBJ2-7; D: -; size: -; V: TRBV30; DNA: TGTGCCCAGGGGACGGGAAGCTACGAGCAGTACTTC; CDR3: CAQGTGSYEQYF
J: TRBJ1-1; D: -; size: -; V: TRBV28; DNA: TGTGCCAGCAGTTTAGGCCCGGGATACACTGAAGCTTTCTTT; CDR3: CASSLGPGYTEAFF
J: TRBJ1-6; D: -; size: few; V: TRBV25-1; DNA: TGTGCCAGCACCCCCCGGCTATATAATTCACCCCTCCACTTT; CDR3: CASTPRLYNSPLHF
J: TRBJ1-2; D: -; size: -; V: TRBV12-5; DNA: TGTGCTAGTGGGTCTGGAGCTAACTATGGCTACACCTTC; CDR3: CASGSGANYGYTF
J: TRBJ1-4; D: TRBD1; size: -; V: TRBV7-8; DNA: TGTGCCAGCAGCTTAGCCCGGGACAGGGGGCGTTTAGGTGAAAAACTGTTTTTT; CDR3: CASSLARDRGRLGEKLFF
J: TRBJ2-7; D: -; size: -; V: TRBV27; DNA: TGTGCCAGCAGTTTACTCCCTACGCCAGGCGAGCAGTACTTC; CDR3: CASSLLPTPGEQYF
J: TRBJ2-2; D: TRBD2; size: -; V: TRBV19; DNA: TGTGCCAGTAGTATAGCGGGAGGATACACCGGGGAGCTGTTTTTT; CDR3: CASSIAGGYTGELFF
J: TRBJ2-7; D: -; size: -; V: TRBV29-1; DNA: TGCAGCGTTGAAGATCTTGACACCTCCTACGAGCAGTACTTC; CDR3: CSVEDLDTSYEQYF
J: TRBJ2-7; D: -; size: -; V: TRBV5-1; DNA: TGCGCCAGCAGCTTGGTATCTAGCCTGGGGGAGCAGTACTTC; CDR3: CASSLVSSLGEQYF
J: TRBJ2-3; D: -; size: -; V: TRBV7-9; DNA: TGTGCCAGCAGCTCCAGGGATATTTTCACAGATACGCAGTATTTT; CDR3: CASSSRDIFTDTQYF
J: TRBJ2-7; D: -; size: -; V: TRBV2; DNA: TGTGCCAGCCTAACAGGGTTCTACGAGCAGTACTTC; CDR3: CASLTGFYEQYF
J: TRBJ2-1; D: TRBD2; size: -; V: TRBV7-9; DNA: TGTGCCAGCAGCCAATCCAAGACTAGCGGGAGGGCCGCTGAGAATGAGCAGTTCTTC; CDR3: CASSQSKTSGRAAENEQFF
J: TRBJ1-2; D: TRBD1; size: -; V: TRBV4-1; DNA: TGCGCCAGCAGCCTTGGGACAGGGGTCGGCGGCTACACCTTC; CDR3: CASSLGTGVGGYTF
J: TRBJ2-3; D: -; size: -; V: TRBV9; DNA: TGTGCCAGCAGCGCAGAGAACAGGATCGCTAGCACAGATACGCAGTATTTT; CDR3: CASSAENRIASTDTQYF
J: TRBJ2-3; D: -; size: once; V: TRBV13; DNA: TGTGCCAGCAGCTCGCCGCTAAGGCAGGATGATACTAGCACAGATACGCAGTATTTT; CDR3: CASSSPLRQDDTSTDTQYF
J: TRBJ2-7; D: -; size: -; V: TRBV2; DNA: TGTGCCACCCGGGACACTCTCTCCTACGAGCAGTACTTC; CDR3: CATRDTLSYEQYF
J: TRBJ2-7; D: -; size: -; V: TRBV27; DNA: TGTGCCAGCAGTCCGGGCGTCAGAGCCTACGAGCAGTACTTC; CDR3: CASSPGVRAYEQYF
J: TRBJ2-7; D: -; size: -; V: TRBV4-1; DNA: TGCGCCAGCAGCCAAGTGGTAGGAGCGGCGACCTACGAGCAGTACTTC; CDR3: CASSQVVGAATYEQYF
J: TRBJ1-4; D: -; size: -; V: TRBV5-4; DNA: TGTGCCAGCAGCTCAGCAGGGCGGGAGGAAAAACTGTTTTTT; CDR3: CASSSAGREEKLFF
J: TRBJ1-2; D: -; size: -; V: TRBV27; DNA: TGTGCCAGCAGTTTATCCTCAGGCGTCTATGGCTACACCTTC; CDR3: CASSLSSGVYGYTF
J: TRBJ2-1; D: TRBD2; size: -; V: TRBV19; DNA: TGTGCCAGTAGTATAACTAGCGGGAGTCCCTACAATGAGCAGTTCTTC; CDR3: CASSITSGSPYNEQFF
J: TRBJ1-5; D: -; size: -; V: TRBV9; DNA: TGTGCCAGCGGCAGCTACAATCAGCCCCAGCATTTT; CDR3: CASGSYNQPQHF
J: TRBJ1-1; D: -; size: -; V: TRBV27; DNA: TGTGCCAGCAGCCTCAGGGGTGGCACTGAAGCTTTCTTT; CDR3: CASSLRGGTEAFF
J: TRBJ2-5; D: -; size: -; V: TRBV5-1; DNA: TGCGCCAGCAGTTTGATTAAAGAGACCCAGTACTTC; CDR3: CASSLIKETQYF
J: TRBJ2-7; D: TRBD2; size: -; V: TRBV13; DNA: TGTGCCAGCAGCTTAGGTCGGGAGGGGAGGGGCGAGCAGTACTTC; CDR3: CASSLGREGRGEQYF
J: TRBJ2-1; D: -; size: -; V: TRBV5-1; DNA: TGCGCCAGCAGCGAGATCTATGAGCAGTTCTTC; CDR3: CASSEIYEQFF
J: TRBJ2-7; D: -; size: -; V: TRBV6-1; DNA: TGTGCCAGCAGTGACCTCGGCCCTCGGTACTTC; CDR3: CASSDLGPRYF
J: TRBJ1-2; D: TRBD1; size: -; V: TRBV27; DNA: TGTGCCAGCAGTTTATATGGGACAGCCTTTAATGGCTACACCTTC; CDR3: CASSLYGTAFNGYTF
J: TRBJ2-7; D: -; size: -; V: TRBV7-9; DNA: TGTGCCAGCAGCCGTCCCGCTTACGAGCAGTACTTC; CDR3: CASSRPAYEQYF
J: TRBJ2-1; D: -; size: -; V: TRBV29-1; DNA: TGCAGCGTTGAAGAATTGAGCAATGAGCAGTTCTTC; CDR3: CSVEELSNEQFF
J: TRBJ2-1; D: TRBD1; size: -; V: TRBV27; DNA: TGTGCCAGCAGTCCCGGACAGGCGTATGAGCAGTTCTTC; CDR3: CASSPGQAYEQFF
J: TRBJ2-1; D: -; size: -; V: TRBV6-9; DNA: TGTGCCAGCAGGAACAGGGTTCCAAGCTCCTACAATGAGCAGTTCTTC; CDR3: CASRNRVPSSYNEQFF
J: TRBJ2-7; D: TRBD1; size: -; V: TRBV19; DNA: TGTGCCAGTAGACCCGGGACAGGCGCCTACGAGCAGTACTTC; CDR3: CASRPGTGAYEQYF
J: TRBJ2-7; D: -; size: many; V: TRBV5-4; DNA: TGTGCCAGCAGCTCTAGAGTTTCCCACTACGAGCAGTACTTC; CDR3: CASSSRVSHYEQYF
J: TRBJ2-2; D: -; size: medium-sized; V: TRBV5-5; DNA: TGTGCCAGCAGCTTGCCCCAGGGCATCGACACCGGGGAGCTGTTTTTT; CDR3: CASSLPQGIDTGELFF
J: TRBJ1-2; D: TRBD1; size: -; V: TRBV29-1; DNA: TGCAGCGCGAAGCAGGGGGCGCGGGACTATGGCTACACCTTC; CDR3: CSAKQGARDYGYTF
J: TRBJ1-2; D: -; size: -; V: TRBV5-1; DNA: TGCGCCAGCAGCTTGGAGGCAATTACTAACTATGGCTACACCTTC; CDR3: CASSLEAITNYGYTF
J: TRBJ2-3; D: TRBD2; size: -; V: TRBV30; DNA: TGTGCCTGGAGTAGTCCTAGCGGGGCCACAGATACGCAGTATTTT; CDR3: CAWSSPSGATDTQYF
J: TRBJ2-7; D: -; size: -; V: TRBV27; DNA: TGTGCCAGCAGTTGGGCAGGACCGACCTACGAGCAGTACTTC; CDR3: CASSWAGPTYEQYF
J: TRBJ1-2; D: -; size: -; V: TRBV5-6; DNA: TGTGCCAGCAGCTTGTTGGACGGCGGAGGGTATGGCTACACCTTC; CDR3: CASSLLDGGGYGYTF
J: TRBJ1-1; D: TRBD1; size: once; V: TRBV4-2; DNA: TGTGCCAGCAGCTACACAGGGGCCACTGAAGCTTTCTTT; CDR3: CASSYTGATEAFF
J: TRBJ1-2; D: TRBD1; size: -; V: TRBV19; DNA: TGTGCCAGTAGTGCAACGACAGGGGTTGACGGCTACACCTTC; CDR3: CASSATTGVDGYTF
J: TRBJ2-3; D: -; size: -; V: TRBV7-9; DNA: TGTGCCAGCAGCAATCCGGGACAACCTGAGTATTTT; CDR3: CASSNPGQPEYF
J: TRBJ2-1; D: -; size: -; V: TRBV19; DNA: TGTGCCAGTAGTATAGTTCAGGGGGGCTCCTACAATGAGCAGTTCTTC; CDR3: CASSIVQGGSYNEQFF
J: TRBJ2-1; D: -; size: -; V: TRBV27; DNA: TGTGCCAGCAGTTTAGTTTTGTTCGATGAGCAGTTCTTC; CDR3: CASSLVLFDEQFF
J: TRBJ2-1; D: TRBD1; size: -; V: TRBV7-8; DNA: TGTGCCAGCAGCTCCCGGGACAGGTCCTACAATGAGCAGTTCTTC; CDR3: CASSSRDRSYNEQFF